Below, 25 T cell receptor beta chains from the same sample are listed, as sequenced in a study of blood T cell repertoires in COVID-19. Sequencing used immunoSEQ multiplex PCR; TCRdb keeps in-frame clones, though not all of them. The table includes about 140,000 clones, around 83% detected once. What was sequenced was peripheral blood. Source of these receptors: a woman aged 60 to 75 with acute or convalescent COVID-19.

As to this clone: Other nucleotide sequences from this sample produce the same CDR3. The chain links TRBV5-5 to TRBJ1-1; D may be TRBD1 (5 bases). Germline V gives CDR1 SGHKS, CDR2 YYEKEE (reference sequence). The germline V and J ends were trimmed by 2 bases and 1 base, with 9 bases remaining between them. CDR3 length: 14 amino acids. The CDR3 DNA is TGTGCCAGCAGCTTATTGGGGCCGAACACTGAAGCTTTCTTT. Translated, it gives CASSLLGPNTEAFF. Full variable domain (missing parts from reference TRBV5-5 and TRBJ1-1): DAGVTQSPTHLIKTRGQQVTLRCSPISGHKSVSWYQQVLGQGPQFIFQYYEKEERGRGNFPDRFSARQFPNYSSELNVNALLLGDSALYLCASSLLGPNTEAFFGQGTRLTVV.

The chain joins TRBV9 to TRBJ2-1; 7 nucleotides line up with TRBD1. Unmatched junction bases numbered 9, after V lost 0 bases and J lost 9 bases. This CDR3 is 15 amino acids long. In germline, CDR1 is SGDLS, CDR2 YYNGEE. The CDR3 reads CASSVALTGITEQFF. In DNA form, the CDR3 reads TGTGCCAGCAGCGTAGCTTTGACAGGGATAACTGAGCAGTTCTTC.

The chain employs TRBV10-3 and TRBJ2-1, with TRBD2 identical over 7 bases. The CDR3 runs to 13 residues. After removal of 6 bases from V and 5 bases from J, the junction contained 4 bases not matched to a gene. Germline V CDR1 and CDR2: ENHRY, SYGVKD. The CDR3 protein is CAIRGGDHNEQFF. The CDR3 bases are TGTGCCATCAGGGGGGGGGATCACAATGAGCAGTTCTTC.

Here the CDR3 DNA reads TGTGCCAGCAGTGAAACAGGGGTGACTGAAGCTTTCTTT. This codes for CASSETGVTEAFF. The genes are TRBV12-3 or TRBV12-4 and TRBJ1-1; TRBD1 agrees at 7 bases. This CDR3 has 13 residues. V lost 5 bases, J lost 5 bases, and 5 bases stayed unmatched.

DNA of the CDR3: TGTGCCAGCAGTGAGGGGGCGGGTGAGCAGTACTTC. This codes for CASSEGAGEQYF. The rearrangement links TRBV6-1 to TRBJ2-7, with D perhaps matching TRBD1 (6 bases). V lost 3 bases to trimming and J lost 7 bases, with 10 bases between them. The CDR3 spans 12 residues. Germline values: CDR1 MNHNS, CDR2 SASEGT.

The genes are TRBV28 and TRBJ2-1; D remains unclear. With 2 bases removed from V and 7 bases from J, the gap between germline ends came to 6 bases. The CDR3 length is 12 residues. Germline-derived CDR1 and CDR2 are MDHEN and SYDVKM. The DNA for the CDR3 is TGTGCCAGCAGTTTACCCGGGAATGAGCAGTTCTTC. Translated, it gives CASSLPGNEQFF.

J is TRBJ1-2 and V is TRBV5-4, with D maybe TRBD1 (5 bases). The V end lost 4 bases, the J end lost 0 bases, and 10 bases lay between the germline ends. The CDR3 is made up of 14 amino acids. Germline values: CDR1 SGHNT, CDR2 YYREEE (reference sequence). The CDR3 DNA sequence: TGTGCCAGCAGCGCCGGGACTACTAACTATGGCTACACCTTC. Amino acid sequence: CASSAGTTNYGYTF.

This sequence joins TRBV6-6 and TRBJ2-7, with a weak D call TRBD1 (6 bases). CDR3 length: 16 residues. Deletions cut 2 bases from V and 0 bases from J, with 14 bases between. Germline CDR1 MNHNY, CDR2 SVGAGI (reference sequence). The CDR3 reads CASSYDGTRSSYEQYF. The CDR3 DNA is TGTGCCAGCAGTTACGACGGGACAAGGAGCTCCTACGAGCAGTACTTC.

This clone appeared a few times. This chain connects TRBV10-2 to TRBJ2-7; no clear D. V dropped 4 bases and J dropped 2 bases, with 6 bases sitting between them. This CDR3 region has 12 residues. Per germline, CDR1 WSHSY and CDR2 SAAADI. The CDR3 sequence: CASSGLTYEQYF. The CDR3 coding sequence is TGCGCCAGCAGTGGACTGACCTACGAGCAGTACTTC.

The chain uses TRBV2 and TRBJ1-2; D is possibly TRBD1 (5 bases). The CDR3 runs to 14 residues. CDR1 is SNHLY and CDR2 is FYNNEI in the germline V gene. Trimming took 6 bases from V and 2 from J, leaving 13 bases between them. CDR3 region: CASSQTDVNYGYTF. Here the CDR3 DNA reads TGTGCCAGCAGCCAGACAGATGTAAACTATGGCTACACCTTC.

CDR3 sequence: CASSYFGPGANYGYTF. Here the CDR3 DNA reads TGCGCCAGCAGCTATTTCGGGCCCGGGGCTAACTATGGCTACACCTTC. The chain couples TRBV5-1 to TRBJ1-2; D ambiguous. The ends were cut back, 3 bases at V and 0 bases at J, with 15 bases in the middle. The CDR3 consists of 16 residues. Germline V gene lookup returns CDR1 SGHRS and CDR2 YFSETQ.

V usage is TRBV27 and J usage is TRBJ2-7; perhaps TRBD1 as D (6 bases). CDR1 and CDR2 (germline): MNHEY, SMNVEV (reference sequence). This CDR3 spans 15 amino acids. Trimming took 2 bases from V and 2 from J, leaving 13 bases between them. CDR3 residues: CASSLNAGDTYEQYF. The CDR3 DNA reads TGTGCCAGCAGTTTAAATGCAGGGGATACCTACGAGCAGTACTTC.

The V gene is TRBV18, the J gene TRBJ2-7; 7 bases line up with TRBD1. Looked up from germline, CDR1 is KGHSH and CDR2 is LQKENI. Trimming removed 8 bases from V and 7 bases from J; junction bases left unmatched: 17. The CDR3 runs to 15 residues. The CDR3 DNA reads TGTGCCAGCCGTAGCCCCGGGAACAGGGGACGGGAGCAGTACTTC. Translating gives CASRSPGNRGREQYF.

This clone has a single count. V and J are TRBV7-2 and TRBJ1-1; 7 nucleotides match TRBD1. The CDR3 has 13 residues. CDR1 is SGHTA, CDR2 FQGNSA, per germline. V shed 5 bases, J shed 5 bases, and the junction held 5 bases outside the gene matches. In DNA, the CDR3 is TGTGCCAGCAGCATAGGGACAGCTACTGAAGCTTTCTTT. As protein: CASSIGTATEAFF.

The gene calls are TRBV11-3 and TRBJ2-5; 8 bases are shared with TRBD2. With V trimmed by 5 bases and J by 4 bases, 9 bases remained unmatched. Germline assignment: CDR1 SGHNT and CDR2 YENEEA. The CDR3 contains 15 residues. CDR3 protein: CASSARTSRVETQYF. CDR3 DNA sequence: TGTGCCAGCAGCGCCCGGACTAGCCGAGTAGAGACCCAGTACTTC.

This chain connects TRBV19 to TRBJ1-2; 7 bases fit TRBD1. Germline trimming cut 5 bases from V and 4 bases from J; bases unmatched to any gene: 10. The CDR3 consists of 15 residues. The germline gives CDR1 LNHDA, CDR2 SQIVND (reference sequence). In DNA form, the CDR3 reads TGTGCCAGTAGTCGATGGGACAGCAACACCTATGGCTACACCTTC. Translation gives CASSRWDSNTYGYTF.

The chain links TRBV6-1 to TRBJ1-5; D is unresolved. V was pared by 3 bases and J by 3 bases, with 15 bases between. Germline CDR1 is MNHNS and CDR2 is SASEGT. The CDR3 has 16 residues. The CDR3 here is CASSEDGRQTNQPQHF. The CDR3 DNA sequence: TGTGCCAGCAGTGAGGATGGGAGGCAGACCAATCAGCCCCAGCATTTT.

The chain recombines TRBV29-1 with TRBJ2-2; 8 bases fit TRBD2. The ends lost 7 bases at V and 7 bases at J; junction bases unmatched: 11. CDR3 length: 14 residues. From germline, CDR1 is SQVTM and CDR2 ANQGSEA. The CDR3 DNA reads as TGCAGCGCTCGGACTAGCCAGGAATACGGGGAGCTGTTTTTT. As protein: CSARTSQEYGELFF.

The V call is TRBV6-1, the J call TRBJ2-3; 12 bases map to TRBD1. The V segment lost 0 bases and the J segment 4 bases; nucleotides outside the gene matches: 2. From germline, CDR1 is MNHNS and CDR2 SASEGT. This CDR3 is built from 16 residues. In nucleotides, the CDR3 is TGTGCCAGCAGTGAAGCGGGGACAGGGGGCCCAGATACGCAGTATTTT. Encoded protein: CASSEAGTGGPDTQYF.

Regarding this clone: The same CDR3 also results from other DNA sequences found in this sample. V and J are TRBV5-1 and TRBJ2-7; D possibly corresponds to TRBD1 (5 bases). V lost 3 bases, J lost 1 base, and 11 bases lay in between. The V gene's germline CDR1 is SGHRS and CDR2 YFSETQ. CDR3 length: 14 amino acids. CDR3 in amino acids: CASSSGHGSYEQYF. The CDR3 DNA reads TGCGCCAGCAGCTCAGGGCACGGTTCCTACGAGCAGTACTTC.

The chain uses TRBV9 and TRBJ1-2; TRBD1 aligns across 9 bases. V was clipped by 4 bases and J by 4 bases; unmatched bases: 14. This CDR3 spans 17 amino acids. Germline CDR1 and CDR2: SGDLS and YYNGEE. CDR3 bases: TGTGCCAGCAGCCCATATACCCGGGACAGGGAGATCTATGGCTACACCTTC. Translation gives CASSPYTRDREIYGYTF.

The gene calls are TRBV5-6 and TRBJ1-2; TRBD1 aligns across 11 bases. Germline V gene data show CDR1 as SGHDT and CDR2 as YYEEEE. The trim removed 4 bases at V and 3 bases at J, leaving 2 bases unmatched. The CDR3 is 14 residues long. The CDR3 sequence: CASSPDRGHYGYTF. As DNA, the CDR3 is TGTGCCAGCAGCCCGGACAGGGGGCACTATGGCTACACCTTC.

CDR3 region: CASSLGRETQYF. The CDR3 bases are TGCGCCAGCAGCTTGGGGAGGGAGACCCAGTACTTC. This sequence joins TRBV5-1 and TRBJ2-5; D possibly corresponds to TRBD2 (5 bases). There are 12 residues in the CDR3. Germline values: CDR1 SGHRS, CDR2 YFSETQ. V was cut by 0 bases and J by 5 bases, with 5 bases left in between.

The gene calls are TRBV9 and TRBJ2-3; 7 bases agree with TRBD2. This CDR3 spans 17 amino acids. Trimming cost V 4 bases and J 3 bases; bases outside gene matches: 14. CDR1 and CDR2 (germline): SGDLS, YYNGEE. Here the CDR3 DNA reads TGTGCCAGCAGCTCAGAGCGGGGACTTGGTGGGACAGATACGCAGTATTTT. Translation: CASSSERGLGGTDTQYF.

This chain joins TRBV6-5 and TRBJ2-1; TRBD2 matches at 11 bases. J gave up 2 bases and V 5 bases, and 2 bases lay outside the gene matches. From germline, CDR1 is MNHEY and CDR2 SVGAGI. The CDR3 loop spans 15 amino acids. The CDR3 region has the DNA TGTGCCAGCAGTCCGGGACTAGCGGCCTACAATGAGCAGTTCTTC. It encodes CASSPGLAAYNEQFF.